The 29 T cell receptor beta chains in this list originate from one sample, sequenced in a study of response to subunit inactivated influenza vaccine. TCRdb fed the RT-PCR reads into MiXCR, producing one record per CDR3 protein. In the table there are about 570,000 distinct CDR3 sequences, about 10% of which are singletons. The sequenced sample was PBMCs from blood, obtained on the day of vaccination. All receptors come from a man over 45 who received an inactivated influenza vaccine.

The sample holds a few counts of this clonotype. The chain has TRBV7-9 and TRBJ2-3, with a tentative D call TRBD1 (5 bases). There are 17 residues in the CDR3. V lost 4 bases, J lost 2 bases, and 19 bases lay in between. The V gene's germline CDR1 is SEHNR and CDR2 FQNEAQ (reference sequence). The chain's CDR3 is CASSYRTLRQNTDTQYF. The CDR3 nucleotides read TGTGCCAGCAGCTACCGGACGCTGAGACAGAACACAGATACGCAGTATTTT.

In regard to this clonotype: This could be a read error, since a much larger clone is one nucleotide away. In nucleotides, the CDR3 is TGTGCCAGCAGCAAACACGTAGGGTACAATCAGCCCCAGCATTTT. This codes for CASSKHVGYNQPQHF. The rearrangement joins TRBV21-1 to TRBJ1-5. TRBV21-1 is a pseudogene locus. The CDR3 extends over 15 amino acids.

This clonotype was detected only a few times. J is TRBJ1-1 and V is TRBV6-1; D is ambiguous. Germline V gene sequence: CDR1 MNHNS, CDR2 SASEGT. Trimming took 1 base from V and 1 from J, leaving 13 bases between them. This CDR3 contains 16 residues. The CDR3 loop reads CASSEGFPGGNTEAFF. CDR3 nucleotides: TGTGCCAGCAGTGAAGGTTTCCCAGGCGGGAACACTGAAGCTTTCTTT.

Only a few counts were recorded for this clonotype. The chain recombines TRBV3-1 with TRBJ1-2; no reliable D call. Trimming took 4 bases from V and 4 from J, leaving 13 bases between them. Germline lookup yields CDR1 LGHDT and CDR2 YNNKEL (reference sequence). The CDR3 is 14 amino acids. CDR3 amino acids: CASSRSTDLYGYTF. The DNA of the CDR3 is TGTGCCAGCAGCCGATCTACGGACCTCTATGGCTACACCTTC.

The rearrangement joins TRBV28 to TRBJ2-7, with 14 bases that match TRBD2. V trimming: 6 bases; J trimming: 7 bases; junction bases outside the gene matches: 8. Germline assignment: CDR1 MDHEN and CDR2 SYDVKM. This CDR3 has 15 residues. CDR3 protein: CASRGLAGGIWEQYF. CDR3 in DNA: TGTGCCAGCAGAGGACTAGCGGGAGGCATCTGGGAGCAGTACTTC.

This clonotype was recorded a few times. This sequence joins TRBV12-3 or TRBV12-4 and TRBJ1-5; unclear D gene. Trimming took 3 bases from V and 0 from J, leaving 6 bases between them. This CDR3 is built from 14 residues. CDR3 bases: TGTGCCAGCAGTTTTGCAGTTAGCAATCAGCCCCAGCATTTT. This encodes CASSFAVSNQPQHF.

The rearrangement links TRBV6-2 or TRBV6-3 to TRBJ2-1; 7 nucleotides align to TRBD1. The CDR3 runs to 14 residues. The V gene end was trimmed by 2 bases and the J gene end by 3 bases; junction bases not matched to a gene: 1. Germline assignment: CDR1 MNHEY and CDR2 SVGEGT. The CDR3 coding sequence is TGTGCCAGCAGTTACGGGACAGACTACAATGAGCAGTTCTTC. As protein: CASSYGTDYNEQFF.

This clonotype has only a few counts. The chain links TRBV5-1 to TRBJ2-7; D call uncertain. V dropped 0 bases and J dropped 3 bases, with 10 bases sitting between them. Germline-derived CDR1 and CDR2 are SGHRS and YFSETQ. There are 14 residues in the CDR3. The CDR3 coding sequence is TGCGCCAGCAGCTTGGCCTTACCCGGCTACGAGCAGTACTTC. Amino acid sequence: CASSLALPGYEQYF.

This chain connects TRBV20-1 to TRBJ2-4, with D perhaps TRBD2 (5 bases). Germline-derived CDR1 and CDR2 are DFQATT and SNEGSKA (reference sequence). This CDR3 spans 16 amino acids. Trimming took 0 bases from V and 3 from J, leaving 15 bases between them. As DNA, the CDR3 is TGCAGTGCTAGAGACGGCGGACGGGCGGGCAAAAACATTCAGTACTTC. Translation gives CSARDGGRAGKNIQYF.

This sequence joins TRBV7-8 and TRBJ2-3; 7 bases agree with TRBD1. The CDR3 is made up of 16 amino acids. The trim removed 1 base at V and 5 bases at J, leaving 9 bases unmatched. Germline values: CDR1 SGHVS, CDR2 FQNEAQ. CDR3: CASSLGTGRQGDTQYF. The DNA of the CDR3 is TGTGCCAGCAGCTTAGGGACAGGCAGGCAGGGAGATACGCAGTATTTT.

This clonotype has only a few counts. This rearrangement joins TRBV20-1 to TRBJ2-5; 12 nucleotides align to TRBD2. CDR1 and CDR2 from the germline V gene are DFQATT and SNEGSKA (reference sequence). The CDR3 has 15 residues. Trimming cost V 6 bases and J 2 bases; bases outside gene matches: 7. The CDR3 reads CSATTTSGSQETQYF. The CDR3 DNA follows: TGCAGTGCCACCACGACTAGCGGGAGTCAAGAGACCCAGTACTTC.

This chain links TRBV14 with TRBJ1-2, with unresolved D. Germline CDR1 SGHDN, CDR2 FVKESK. CDR3 length: 14 residues. With 2 bases removed from V and 8 bases from J, the gap between germline ends came to 15 bases. The CDR3: CASSQRTVFGGYTF. CDR3 nucleotide sequence: TGTGCCAGCAGCCAACGAACAGTATTTGGCGGCTACACCTTC.

The chain has TRBV4-3 and TRBJ2-2; weak D call: TRBD1 (5 bases). Trimming removed 3 bases from V and 6 bases from J, with 11 bases in between. The germline CDR1 and CDR2 sequences are LGHNA and YSLEER. The CDR3 spans 14 residues. CDR3 loop: CASSHLGVAGELFF. In DNA form, the CDR3 reads TGCGCCAGCAGCCACCTAGGGGTGGCCGGGGAGCTGTTTTTT.

This sequence joins TRBV30 and TRBJ2-1; TRBD2 matches at 14 bases. Germline V gives CDR1 GTSNPN, CDR2 SVGIG (reference sequence). This CDR3 is built from 16 residues. Trimming cost V 8 bases and J 9 bases; bases outside gene matches: 15. Written as DNA, the CDR3 is TGTGCCACTGGGGGACTAGCGGGAGAAGGAGGGCGTGAGCAGTTCTTC. It yields the protein CATGGLAGEGGREQFF.

The chain links TRBV6-1 to TRBJ2-5; 10 bases fit TRBD2. V shed 2 bases and J 4 bases; nucleotides not matched to a gene: 7. CDR3 length: 16 residues. The V gene's germline CDR1 is MNHNS and CDR2 SASEGT. In DNA form, the CDR3 reads TGTGCCAGCAGTGAAAGGACTAGCGGTATAAGAGAGACCCAGTACTTC. It yields the protein CASSERTSGIRETQYF.

J is TRBJ2-1 and V is TRBV10-3; D ambiguous. The CDR3 runs 13 residues. Per germline, CDR1 ENHRY and CDR2 SYGVKD. The germline V and J ends were trimmed by 4 bases and 6 bases, with 10 bases remaining between them. The CDR3 reads CAISGELGNEQFF. The CDR3 coding sequence is TGTGCCATCAGTGGAGAATTGGGCAATGAGCAGTTCTTC.

The chain carries TRBV20-1 and TRBJ2-2; D ambiguous. CDR1 is DFQATT and CDR2 is SNEGSKA in the germline V gene (reference sequence). This CDR3 contains 15 residues. V was shortened by 5 bases and J by 4 bases, with 17 bases between the two germline ends. CDR3 in amino acids: CSAPITKKGTGELFF. CDR3 DNA: TGCAGTGCTCCTATTACCAAGAAAGGCACCGGGGAGCTGTTTTTT.

The V gene is TRBV30, the J gene TRBJ2-6, with D tentatively TRBD1 (5 bases). The ends were cut back, 4 bases at V and 0 bases at J, with 19 bases in the middle. Per the germline V gene, CDR1 is GTSNPN and CDR2 is SVGIG (reference sequence). The CDR3 sequence is 18 residues long. CDR3: CAWTYRWPTVSGANVLTF. The CDR3 coding sequence is TGTGCCTGGACTTACCGGTGGCCGACAGTCTCTGGGGCCAACGTCCTGACTTTC.

This clonotype has a count of ten or more. J is TRBJ2-1 and V is TRBV28; 10 nucleotides agree with TRBD2. In germline, CDR1 is MDHEN, CDR2 SYDVKM. V gave up 2 bases and J gave up 8 bases; unmatched junction bases: 6. The CDR3 consists of 15 residues. DNA of the CDR3: TGTGCCAGCAGTTTACCTAGCGGGAGATTCTATGAGCAGTTCTTC. It encodes CASSLPSGRFYEQFF.

V and J are TRBV9 and TRBJ2-2; 12 bases match TRBD2. The CDR3 spans 18 residues. The V and J ends lost 0 bases and 0 bases, in that order; junction bases with no gene match: 3. Germline V gene data show CDR1 as SGDLS and CDR2 as YYNGEE. CDR3 amino acids: CASSVGWTSGANTGELFF. CDR3 sequence (DNA): TGTGCCAGCAGCGTAGGTTGGACTAGCGGGGCGAACACCGGGGAGCTGTTTTTT.

There are many counts of this clonotype. The genes are TRBV7-2 and TRBJ2-5; D remains ambiguous. Trimming removed 3 bases from V and 0 bases from J, with 2 bases in between. This CDR3 is built from 12 residues. Germline lookup yields CDR1 SGHTA and CDR2 FQGNSA. This chain's CDR3 is CASSFYQETQYF. CDR3 sequence (DNA): TGTGCCAGCAGCTTTTACCAAGAGACCCAGTACTTC.

A few counts support this clonotype. This rearrangement joins TRBV7-2 to TRBJ1-2; TRBD1 matches at 7 bases. Trimming cost V 4 bases and J 2 bases; bases outside gene matches: 4. CDR1 is SGHTA and CDR2 is FQGNSA in the germline V gene. The CDR3 spans 14 residues. CDR3 protein: CASSSETGNYGYTF. The CDR3 DNA sequence: TGTGCCAGCAGCTCGGAGACAGGGAACTATGGCTACACCTTC.

This clonotype was seen at least ten times. This rearrangement joins TRBV20-1 to TRBJ2-3, with a possible D match to TRBD2 (6 bases). Trimming cost V 3 bases and J 7 bases, with 17 bases left between them. The CDR3 runs 14 residues. Looked up from germline, CDR1 is DFQATT and CDR2 is SNEGSKA (reference sequence). CDR3 nucleotide sequence: TGCAGTGCTAGCTCCCCTGGGGGGAAGAATACGCAGTATTTT. It yields the protein CSASSPGGKNTQYF.

In its sample, this clonotype was seen many times. The V and J genes are TRBV6-2 or TRBV6-3 and TRBJ2-7; 7 bases are shared with TRBD1. The CDR3 runs to 15 residues. Germline V gene lookup returns CDR1 MNHEY and CDR2 SVGEGT. Trimming at V came to 7 bases and at J to 3 bases, leaving 12 bases not matched to a gene. CDR3 nucleotides: TGTGCCAGCACCTATGGGGACAGTAGAGACTACGAGCAGTACTTC. Its translation: CASTYGDSRDYEQYF.

This clonotype was counted only a few times. The chain is built from TRBV15 and TRBJ2-5, with D perhaps matching TRBD2 (6 bases). The CDR3 runs to 12 residues. Germline values: CDR1 LNHNV, CDR2 YYDKDF (reference sequence). The V end was cut by 9 bases, the J end by 2 bases, with 10 bases between. The CDR3 sequence is CATGLSQETQYF. CDR3 nucleotides: TGTGCCACGGGACTTTCTCAAGAGACCCAGTACTTC.

The V call is TRBV25-1, the J call TRBJ2-1; TRBD2 matches 8 bases. J lost 0 bases, V lost 2 bases, and 3 bases had no gene match. Germline V CDR1 and CDR2: MGHDK, SYGVNS. The CDR3 is 16 amino acids. CDR3 bases: TGTGCCAGCAGTGAAACCAGCGGGAGCTCCTACAATGAGCAGTTCTTC. The encoded protein is CASSETSGSSYNEQFF.

The chain is built from TRBV7-2 and TRBJ2-1, with unresolved D. V dropped 2 bases and J dropped 7 bases, with 9 bases sitting between them. The germline gives CDR1 SGHTA, CDR2 FQGNSA. The CDR3 has 13 amino acids. CDR3 in amino acids: CASSLFLKNEQFF. The DNA of the CDR3 is TGTGCCAGCAGCTTATTTCTGAAGAATGAGCAGTTCTTC.

This clonotype was counted between two and nine times. The rearrangement joins TRBV6-2 or TRBV6-3 to TRBJ2-1; TRBD2 matches at 10 bases. CDR1 MNHEY and CDR2 SVGEGT come from the germline V gene. The CDR3 runs 16 residues. Trimming took 6 bases from V and 2 from J; bases not matched to a gene: 7. The CDR3 reads CASRRIAGGAYNEQFF. In DNA, the CDR3 is TGTGCCAGCAGAAGAATAGCGGGAGGTGCCTACAATGAGCAGTTCTTC.

The J gene is TRBJ2-7, the V gene TRBV30; 8 bases map to TRBD1. This CDR3 has 13 amino acids. CDR1 is GTSNPN and CDR2 is SVGIG in the germline V gene (reference sequence). V shed 6 bases and J 5 bases; nucleotides not matched to a gene: 9. CDR3 protein: CACSRTGLNEQYF. CDR3 sequence (DNA): TGTGCCTGTTCTAGGACAGGGTTAAACGAGCAGTACTTC.